These 18 T cell receptor beta chains share one sample of origin, sequenced in a study of T cell responses to AZD1222 COVID-19 vaccine. Some clones are missing from TCRdb's copy, which holds only in-frame ones; the method was immunoSEQ multiplex PCR. Of some 110,000 clones listed, 80% to 90% are singletons. The specimen was peripheral blood, collected 28 days after the second AZD1222 dose. These receptors were obtained from an adult who received the AZD1222 COVID-19 vaccine.

This clone occurred a few times. CDR3 sequence: CASSFTQRHYEQYF. For the CDR3, the DNA is TGTGCCAGCAGTTTTACTCAGCGACACTACGAGCAGTACTTC. The chain has TRBV28 and TRBJ2-7; no reliable D call. CDR1 MDHEN and CDR2 SYDVKM come from the germline V gene. The germline V and J ends were trimmed by 3 bases and 3 bases, with 12 bases remaining between them. This CDR3 has 14 residues.

The chain joins TRBV12-5 to TRBJ2-7, with D perhaps given as TRBD1 or TRBD2 (6 bases each). Trimming removed 2 bases at V and 2 bases at J, with 13 bases between. Germline V lookup: CDR1 LGHNT, CDR2 FRNRAP. The CDR3 is 15 residues long. The DNA for the CDR3 is TGTGCTAGTGGTTTGCCTCAAGGGGGGACCTACGAGCAGTACTTC. This gives the protein CASGLPQGGTYEQYF.

The rearrangement joins TRBV7-2 to TRBJ2-3, with a weak D call TRBD2 (6 bases). From germline, CDR1 is SGHTA and CDR2 FQGNSA. V was pared by 6 bases and J by 2 bases, with 12 bases between. This CDR3 has 14 residues. The CDR3 DNA follows: TGTGCCAGCAGGAGAGCGGGCCTCACAGATACGCAGTATTTT. This codes for CASRRAGLTDTQYF.

V and J are TRBV6-5 and TRBJ1-1, with 7 nucleotides matching TRBD1. The germline CDR1 and CDR2 sequences are MNHEY and SVGAGI. This CDR3 has 14 amino acids. With V trimmed by 6 bases and J by 2 bases, 6 bases remained unmatched. The CDR3 DNA follows: TGTGCCAGCAGCTGGACAGGACCAAACACTGAAGCTTTCTTT. The encoded protein is CASSWTGPNTEAFF.

The V call is TRBV11-2, the J call TRBJ1-2; TRBD1 agrees at 9 bases. Germline assignment: CDR1 SGHAT and CDR2 FQNNGV. V lost 2 bases and J lost 2; bases outside the gene matches: 3. CDR3 length: 15 residues. For the CDR3, the DNA is TGTGCCAGCAGCTTAAGAGGACAGGGGAACTATGGCTACACCTTC. Translated: CASSLRGQGNYGYTF.

The chain is built from TRBV3-1 (or the pseudogene TRBV3-2) and TRBJ2-6; tentatively, D is TRBD1 (5 bases). The CDR3 is made up of 14 amino acids. Germline CDR1 reads LGHDT; CDR2 reads YNNKEL (reference sequence). V was clipped by 7 bases and J by 2 bases, with 9 bases between them. The CDR3 DNA reads TGTGCCAGCAAGGGGAATGCTGGGGCCAACGTCCTGACTTTC. This sequence encodes CASKGNAGANVLTF.

This chain uses TRBV3-1 (or the pseudogene TRBV3-2) with TRBJ2-7; 12 nucleotides match TRBD2. The CDR3 totals 14 residues. The germline CDR1 and CDR2 sequences are LGHDT and YNNKEL (reference sequence). With 6 bases clipped from V and 4 bases from J, the junction kept 4 bases outside the gene matches. CDR3 in amino acids: CASSPGTSGYEQYF. The CDR3 nucleotides read TGTGCCAGCAGTCCCGGGACTAGCGGGTACGAGCAGTACTTC.

This chain joins TRBV7-9 and TRBJ1-1; D gene unclear. CDR3 length: 14 amino acids. Trimming stripped 2 bases from V and 3 bases from J, with 10 bases between. Germline CDR1 reads SEHNR; CDR2 reads FQNEAQ (reference sequence). The CDR3 DNA reads as TGTGCCAGCAGCTTAACCGACGAGCACACTGAAGCTTTCTTT. Translated: CASSLTDEHTEAFF.

This chain links TRBV6-5 with TRBJ1-1; D is possibly TRBD1 (6 bases). This CDR3 is built from 14 residues. Germline V gene lookup returns CDR1 MNHEY and CDR2 SVGAGI. Deletions cut 6 bases from V and 6 bases from J, with 17 bases between. DNA of the CDR3: TGTGCCAGCAGCCGAAGCCAGGGGTTGGCTGAAGCTTTCTTT. This translates into CASSRSQGLAEAFF.

This chain uses TRBV19 with TRBJ2-7; 14 bases fit TRBD2. V shed 5 bases, J shed 5 bases, and the junction held 8 bases outside the gene matches. The CDR3 is 16 amino acids. Germline lookup yields CDR1 LNHDA and CDR2 SQIVND (reference sequence). CDR3 residues: CASSLGLAGDHNEQYF. CDR3 sequence (DNA): TGTGCCAGTAGTTTGGGACTAGCGGGAGATCACAACGAGCAGTACTTC.

The J gene is TRBJ1-3, the V gene TRBV25-1; a weak D match, TRBD1 (6 bases). Germline V gene sequence: CDR1 MGHDK, CDR2 SYGVNS. V was shortened by 6 bases and J by 0 bases, with 15 bases between the two germline ends. The CDR3 is 16 amino acids. DNA of the CDR3: TGTGCCAGCAGCCCTAGGGGGGGAAGCTCTGGAAACACCATATATTTT. It specifies CASSPRGGSSGNTIYF.

The V and J genes are TRBV11-3 and TRBJ2-5, with no clear D. This CDR3 is 11 amino acids long. The V and J ends lost 5 bases and 2 bases respectively, with 3 bases between them. CDR1 is SGHNT, CDR2 YENEEA, per germline. The CDR3 spells CASSAQETQYF. The CDR3 DNA follows: TGTGCCAGCAGCGCGCAAGAGACCCAGTACTTC.

The chain has TRBV5-1 and TRBJ2-5; D perhaps matches TRBD2 (6 bases). The length of the CDR3 is 14 residues. The germline CDR1 and CDR2 sequences are SGHRS and YFSETQ. V lost 0 bases and J 5 bases, leaving 11 bases between the germline ends. CDR3 sequence reads: CASSLGPSAETQYF. The CDR3 DNA reads as TGCGCCAGCAGCTTGGGCCCTAGCGCGGAGACCCAGTACTTC.

The V and J genes are TRBV20-1 and TRBJ2-7, with 11 nucleotides matching TRBD2. Germline assignment: CDR1 DFQATT and CDR2 SNEGSKA (reference sequence). V lost 3 bases and J lost 0; bases outside the gene matches: 7. The CDR3 sequence is 16 residues long. CDR3 sequence reads: CSASRLAGGRSYEQYF. In DNA, the CDR3 is TGCAGTGCTAGTCGTCTAGCGGGGGGCCGCTCCTACGAGCAGTACTTC.

The V call is TRBV11-1, the J call TRBJ2-7, with D hard to call. Germline V lookup: CDR1 SGHAT, CDR2 FQDESV (reference sequence). V gave up 0 bases and J gave up 3 bases, with 6 bases separating them. This CDR3 region has 13 residues. CDR3 protein: CASSLAASYEQYF. The CDR3 DNA reads TGTGCCAGCAGCTTAGCGGCCAGCTACGAGCAGTACTTC.

The chain employs TRBV27 and TRBJ2-5; 12 bases line up with TRBD2. The CDR3 extends over 16 amino acids. The trim removed 10 bases at V and 5 bases at J, leaving 14 bases unmatched. Germline V gene lookup returns CDR1 MNHEY and CDR2 SMNVEV (reference sequence). The CDR3 DNA sequence: TGTGCCACCCTAGGACTAGCGGGGACCGCGCAGGAGACCCAGTACTTC. It is translated as CATLGLAGTAQETQYF.

This chain links TRBV5-1 with TRBJ1-4; 8 bases align to TRBD1. The length of the CDR3 is 15 residues. CDR1 SGHRS and CDR2 YFSETQ come from the germline V gene. Unmatched junction bases numbered 9, after V lost 3 bases and J lost 8 bases. The CDR3 loop is CASSYNRGALEKLFF. The CDR3 DNA reads as TGCGCCAGCAGCTATAACAGGGGGGCATTGGAAAAACTGTTTTTT.

The chain employs TRBV6-5 and TRBJ2-7; tentative D call: TRBD1 (6 bases). The germline V gene has CDR1 MNHEY and CDR2 SVGAGI. V dropped 6 bases and J dropped 4 bases, with 16 bases sitting between them. CDR3 size: 14 residues. The CDR3 coding sequence is TGTGCCAGCAGGAAAGGGGACAAAGGTTACGAGCAGTACTTC. As protein: CASRKGDKGYEQYF.